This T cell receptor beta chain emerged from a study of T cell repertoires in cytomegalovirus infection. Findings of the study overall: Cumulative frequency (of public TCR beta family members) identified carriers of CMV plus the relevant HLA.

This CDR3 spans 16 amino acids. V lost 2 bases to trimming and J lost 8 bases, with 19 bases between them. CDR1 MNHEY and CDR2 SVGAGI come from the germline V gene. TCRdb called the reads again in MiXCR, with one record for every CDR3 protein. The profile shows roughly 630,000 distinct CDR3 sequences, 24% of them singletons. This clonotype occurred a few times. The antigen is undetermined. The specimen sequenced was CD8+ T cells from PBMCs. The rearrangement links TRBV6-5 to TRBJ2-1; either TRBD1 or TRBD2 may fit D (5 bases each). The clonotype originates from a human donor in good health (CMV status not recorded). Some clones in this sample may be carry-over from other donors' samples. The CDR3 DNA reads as TGTGCCAGCAGTTACATCGGGACCACGATCGGCGATGAGCAGTTCTTC. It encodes CASSYIGTTIGDEQFF.